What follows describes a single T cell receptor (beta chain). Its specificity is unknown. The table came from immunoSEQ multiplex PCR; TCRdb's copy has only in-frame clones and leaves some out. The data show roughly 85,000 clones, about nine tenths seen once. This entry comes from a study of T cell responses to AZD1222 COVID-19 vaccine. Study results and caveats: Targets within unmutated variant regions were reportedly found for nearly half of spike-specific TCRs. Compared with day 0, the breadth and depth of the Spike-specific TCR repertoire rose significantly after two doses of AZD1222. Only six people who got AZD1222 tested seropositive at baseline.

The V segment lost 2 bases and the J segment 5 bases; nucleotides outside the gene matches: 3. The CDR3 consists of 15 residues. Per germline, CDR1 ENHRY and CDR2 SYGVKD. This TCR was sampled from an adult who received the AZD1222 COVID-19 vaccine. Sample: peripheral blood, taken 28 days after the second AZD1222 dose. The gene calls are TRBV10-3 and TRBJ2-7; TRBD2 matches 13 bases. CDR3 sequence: CAISEPGTSGNEQYF. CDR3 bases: TGTGCCATCAGTGAGCCCGGGACTAGCGGGAACGAGCAGTACTTC.